These 30 T cell receptor beta chains were all obtained from the same sample, sequenced in a study of blood T cell repertoires in COVID-19. Assay: immunoSEQ multiplex PCR; the TCRdb copy retains only in-frame clones and omits some. The sample consists of 72,000 or so clones, approximately 89% of them appearing once. Sequences were obtained from peripheral blood. All receptors come from a man between 50 and 59 years old with active COVID-19.

The V and J genes are TRBV28 and TRBJ1-2, with D perhaps TRBD1 (5 bases). The CDR3 covers 13 residues. Germline V gene sequence: CDR1 MDHEN, CDR2 SYDVKM. Trimming left V 7 bases short and J 1 base short, with 10 bases between. The DNA for the CDR3 is TGTGCCAGCACCTTGGACATTAACTATGGCTACACCTTC. Amino acids: CASTLDINYGYTF.

This chain joins TRBV3-1 (or the pseudogene TRBV3-2) and TRBJ1-4; no reliable D call. Germline V gene lookup returns CDR1 LGHDT and CDR2 YNNKEL (reference sequence). Trimming took off 3 bases at V and 8 bases at J, with 13 bases between the two ends. The CDR3 length is 14 residues. For the CDR3, the DNA is TGTGCCAGCAGCCAGTTCAGTTACGCCGAAAAACTGTTTTTT. Translating gives CASSQFSYAEKLFF.

The chain's CDR3 is CASSKGRNYGYTF. CDR3 sequence (DNA): TGTGCCAGTAGTAAAGGGAGGAACTATGGCTACACCTTC. The chain links TRBV19 to TRBJ1-2; unclear D gene. The germline V gene encodes CDR1 LNHDA and CDR2 SQIVND (reference sequence). This CDR3 spans 13 amino acids. Deletions cut 4 bases from V and 2 bases from J, with 8 bases between.

The J gene is TRBJ2-7, the V gene TRBV5-1; TRBD1 agrees at 8 bases. CDR3 length: 15 amino acids. The J segment lost 3 bases and the V segment lost 0 bases, leaving 5 bases of the junction unmatched. Germline CDR1 is SGHRS and CDR2 is YFSETQ. The CDR3 sequence: CASSLVTGTGYEQYF. The CDR3 bases are TGCGCCAGCAGCTTGGTAACCGGGACAGGCTACGAGCAGTACTTC.

This clone was found once. V gene TRBV15 combines with J gene TRBJ2-7, with 8 nucleotides matching TRBD2. The V and J ends lost 5 bases and 5 bases, in that order; junction bases with no gene match: 20. The CDR3 covers 18 residues. Germline values: CDR1 LNHNV, CDR2 YYDKDF (reference sequence). The DNA for the CDR3 is TGTGCCACCAGCCATCAAAGTGCGGGCCTCGTCGGGAGGGACGAGCAGTACTTC. Protein product: CATSHQSAGLVGRDEQYF.

The V call is TRBV2, the J call TRBJ2-7; a weak D match, TRBD1 (5 bases). The CDR3 has 13 amino acids. Germline CDR1 reads SNHLY; CDR2 reads FYNNEI. Trimming removed 4 bases from V and 2 bases from J, with 9 bases in between. The CDR3 nucleotides read TGTGCCAGCAGTGCGGGCAGGGCCTACGAGCAGTACTTC. Its protein is CASSAGRAYEQYF.

The chain employs TRBV12-3 or TRBV12-4 and TRBJ2-7; D is perhaps TRBD2 (7 bases). The V end was cut by 7 bases, the J end by 9 bases, with 16 bases between. This CDR3 has 12 amino acids. This CDR3 is CASTSGGLSQYF. The CDR3 region has the DNA TGTGCCAGCACCTCCGGGGGGCTGTCGCAGTACTTC.

Comments on this clone: This sample includes further DNA sequences coding for the same CDR3. V gene TRBV5-1 combines with J gene TRBJ2-1; 7 nucleotides line up with TRBD2. CDR3 size: 13 residues. Germline V gene lookup returns CDR1 SGHRS and CDR2 YFSETQ. Trimming took 0 bases from V and 7 from J; bases not matched to a gene: 1. The CDR3 DNA is TGCGCCAGCAGCTTGGCCGGGGGGAATGAGCAGTTCTTC. This translates into CASSLAGGNEQFF.

In this sample, this clone turned up once. This chain uses TRBV15 with TRBJ2-5; D perhaps matches TRBD2 (7 bases). From germline, CDR1 is LNHNV and CDR2 YYDKDF (reference sequence). This CDR3 region has 13 residues. Trimming left V 0 bases short and J 11 bases short, with 13 bases between. This CDR3 reads CATSRERGGGQYF. The DNA of the CDR3 is TGTGCCACCAGCAGAGAGAGAGGGGGAGGGCAGTACTTC.

This rearrangement joins TRBV4-3 to TRBJ1-6; D uncertain. CDR1 LGHNA and CDR2 YSLEER come from the germline V gene. This CDR3 is 15 amino acids long. V lost 4 bases to trimming and J lost 6 bases, with 13 bases between them. CDR3 in amino acids: CASSRSLEGNSPLHF. Written as DNA, the CDR3 is TGCGCCAGCAGCCGATCGCTCGAGGGTAATTCACCCCTCCACTTT.

V and J are TRBV20-1 and TRBJ1-1; the D is unclear. The CDR3 is 11 amino acids. The germline V gene encodes CDR1 DFQATT and CDR2 SNEGSKA (reference sequence). The CDR3 region is CRMGRATEAFF. The CDR3, as DNA: TGCAGGATGGGCCGAGCCACTGAAGCTTTCTTT.

The chain joins TRBV7-6 to TRBJ2-7, with D possibly matching TRBD2 (6 bases). Between the trimmed V and J ends, which lost 7 bases and 2 bases, there was a span of 12 bases. CDR3 length equals 13 residues. CDR1 and CDR2 (germline): SGHVS, FNYEAQ. The CDR3 DNA follows: TGTGCCAGCAACGGGGGACCACCCTACGAGCAGTACTTC. It encodes CASNGGPPYEQYF.

In its sample, this clone was seen a few times. This chain uses TRBV30 with TRBJ1-5; maybe TRBD1 (5 bases). The V and J ends lost 0 bases and 3 bases respectively, with 9 bases between them. The CDR3 is made up of 14 amino acids. Per germline, CDR1 GTSNPN and CDR2 SVGIG (reference sequence). Here the CDR3 DNA reads TGTGCCTGGAGTGTAGACAGCCTCAATCAGCCCCAGCATTTT. Translating it yields CAWSVDSLNQPQHF. Looking up the rest from reference TRBV30 and TRBJ1-5 gives the full variable domain: SQTIHQWPATLVQPVGSPLSLECTVEGTSNPNLYWYRQAAGRGLQLLFYSVGIGQISSEVPQNLSASRPQDRQFILSSKKLLLSDSGFYLCAWSVDSLNQPQHFGDGTRLSIL.

J is TRBJ1-1 and V is TRBV6-5, with no clear D. Germline V lookup: CDR1 MNHEY, CDR2 SVGAGI. The V gene lost 6 bases and the J gene lost 0 bases, with 14 bases spanning the gap. This CDR3 contains 15 residues. The CDR3 bases are TGTGCCAGCAGAAGAGGGCAGAGGGTGAACACTGAAGCTTTCTTT. Its protein product is CASRRGQRVNTEAFF.

The chain combines TRBV13 with TRBJ2-1; the D gene is possibly TRBD2 (5 bases). The V gene's germline CDR1 is PRHDT and CDR2 FYEKMQ (reference sequence). CDR3 length: 12 residues. Between the trimmed V and J ends, which lost 5 bases and 10 bases, there was a span of 12 bases. The CDR3 is CASSQRDREQFF. In DNA form, the CDR3 reads TGTGCCAGCAGCCAACGGGATCGGGAGCAGTTCTTC.

The genes are TRBV5-8 and TRBJ1-5, with 7 bases that match TRBD1. Germline V lookup: CDR1 SGHTS, CDR2 YDEGEE. This CDR3 comprises 16 residues. J lost 2 bases, V lost 5 bases, and 10 bases had no gene match. The CDR3 DNA follows: TGTGCCAGCAGACTAAGGACAGGAAGGGGCAATCAGCCCCAGCATTTT. This gives the protein CASRLRTGRGNQPQHF.

The gene calls are TRBV7-3 and TRBJ1-2; 10 positions match TRBD1. Germline assignment: CDR1 SGHTA and CDR2 FQGTGA. This CDR3 is 14 amino acids long. V shed 5 bases and J 5 bases; nucleotides not matched to a gene: 5. The CDR3 nucleotides read TGTGCCAGCAGCGCCCGACAGGGGGCTTATGGCTACACCTTC. Translation: CASSARQGAYGYTF.

V gene TRBV6-5 combines with J gene TRBJ2-4; weak D call: TRBD1 (6 bases). The V end lost 6 bases, the J end lost 1 base, and 13 bases lay between the germline ends. There are 15 residues in the CDR3. CDR1 MNHEY and CDR2 SVGAGI come from the germline V gene. CDR3 sequence: CASRHRASAKNIQYF. The CDR3 DNA follows: TGTGCCAGCAGACACAGGGCTTCGGCCAAAAACATTCAGTACTTC.

The chain couples TRBV15 to TRBJ2-3, with a weak D call TRBD1 (6 bases). The length of the CDR3 is 14 residues. Looked up from germline, CDR1 is LNHNV and CDR2 is YYDKDF (reference sequence). Trimming took 1 base from V and 4 from J, leaving 9 bases between them. The CDR3 DNA sequence: TGTGCCACCAGCAGAGGACAGGCGTCAGATACGCAGTATTTT. Translation: CATSRGQASDTQYF.

The rearrangement uses TRBV2 and TRBJ1-6; no reliable D call. Germline V gene sequence: CDR1 SNHLY, CDR2 FYNNEI. This CDR3 has 15 amino acids. The V gene lost 7 bases and the J gene lost 3 bases, with 13 bases spanning the gap. In DNA form, the CDR3 reads TGTGCCAGCACACCCCGGAGGTTCTATAATTCACCCCTCCACTTT. Translated, it gives CASTPRRFYNSPLHF.

The rearrangement uses TRBV30 and TRBJ1-1; D is uncertain. V was pared by 3 bases and J by 4 bases, with 15 bases between. Germline V gene sequence: CDR1 GTSNPN, CDR2 SVGIG (reference sequence). The CDR3 loop spans 14 amino acids. The CDR3 protein is CAWRSSGRSTEAFF. In DNA, the CDR3 is TGTGCCTGGAGGAGTTCGGGTAGGAGCACTGAAGCTTTCTTT.

This clone is a singleton in its sample. V gene TRBV9 combines with J gene TRBJ2-1; TRBD1 is a possible D gene (6 bases). Germline CDR1 SGDLS, CDR2 YYNGEE. With 0 bases removed from V and 2 bases from J, the gap between germline ends came to 12 bases. There are 16 residues in the CDR3. CDR3 protein: CASSVGFEGAYNEQFF. In nucleotides, the CDR3 is TGTGCCAGCAGCGTAGGCTTCGAGGGGGCCTACAATGAGCAGTTCTTC.

The chain combines TRBV7-2 with TRBJ2-7; 9 bases line up with TRBD1. Trimming removed 1 base from V and 2 bases from J; junction bases left unmatched: 6. Germline-derived CDR1 and CDR2 are SGHTA and FQGNSA. There are 16 residues in the CDR3. CDR3 DNA sequence: TGTGCCAGCAGCTTAGGGGTACAGGGGGCACCCTACGAGCAGTACTTC. This translates into CASSLGVQGAPYEQYF.

V gene TRBV9 combines with J gene TRBJ2-3, with 8 positions matching TRBD2. The CDR3 extends over 14 amino acids. V was pared by 4 bases and J by 4 bases, with 5 bases of the junction left unmatched. The germline V gene has CDR1 SGDLS and CDR2 YYNGEE. In DNA form, the CDR3 reads TGTGCCAGCAGCAAGAGCGGGAGCCCAGATACGCAGTATTTT. This translates into CASSKSGSPDTQYF.

J is TRBJ1-1 and V is TRBV10-3; 8 bases fit TRBD1. V gave up 5 bases and J gave up 1 base; unmatched junction bases: 3. Germline V gene sequence: CDR1 ENHRY, CDR2 SYGVKD. The CDR3 is made up of 14 amino acids. CDR3 residues: CAISPQGANTEAFF. CDR3 sequence (DNA): TGTGCCATCAGTCCTCAGGGGGCGAACACTGAAGCTTTCTTT.

In DNA, the CDR3 is TGTGCCAGCAGTGAAGCGGGGCAACCTGCCGGGGAGCTGTTTTTT. Translation gives CASSEAGQPAGELFF. The chain uses TRBV9 and TRBJ2-2; 7 bases are shared with TRBD2. The CDR3 spans 15 residues. Germline V gene data show CDR1 as SGDLS and CDR2 as YYNGEE. The junction had 10 bases not matched to a gene; V was cut back by 5 bases and J by 6 bases.

The chain employs TRBV9 and TRBJ1-1, with TRBD1 identical over 7 bases. Germline CDR1 is SGDLS and CDR2 is YYNGEE. There are 16 residues in the CDR3. J lost 3 bases, V lost 0 bases, and 8 bases had no gene match. CDR3 residues: CASSVGGGATDTEAFF. The CDR3 bases are TGTGCCAGCAGCGTAGGAGGGGGCGCGACGGACACTGAAGCTTTCTTT.

J is TRBJ1-2 and V is TRBV10-3, with 10 bases fitting TRBD1. Looked up from germline, CDR1 is ENHRY and CDR2 is SYGVKD. The CDR3 totals 15 residues. V gave up 3 bases and J gave up 7 bases; unmatched junction bases: 8. The CDR3 DNA reads TGTGCCATCAGTGATCTGGGACAGGGGTTGGTTGGCTACACCTTC. As protein: CAISDLGQGLVGYTF.

The rearrangement links TRBV7-8 to TRBJ1-5; 9 bases agree with TRBD1. From germline, CDR1 is SGHVS and CDR2 FQNEAQ. This CDR3 is built from 15 residues. The V gene end was trimmed by 5 bases and the J gene end by 3 bases; junction bases not matched to a gene: 5. CDR3 amino acids: CASSVGTGPNQPQHF. DNA for the CDR3: TGTGCCAGCAGCGTTGGGACAGGGCCCAATCAGCCCCAGCATTTT.

The rearrangement joins TRBV5-6 to TRBJ1-1, with 12 positions matching TRBD1. Per germline, CDR1 SGHDT and CDR2 YYEEEE. This CDR3 has 15 residues. V lost 4 bases and J lost 11; bases outside the gene matches: 12. DNA of the CDR3: TGTGCCAGCAGCCTCGAAGGGGACAGGGGGCGCCCGGCTTTCTTT. It specifies CASSLEGDRGRPAFF.